This record looks at one TCR beta chain sequence and its context. This clonotype was recorded many times. No antigen is known for it. One base away there is no much larger clone; base qualities are not given. The junction carries 15 bases between V and J, which are trimmed by 4 bases and 5 bases respectively. From the cysteine through the phenylalanine, the CDR3 covers 15 amino acids. Of all the DNA, just the CDR3 is kept, 45 bases in frame from base 1. Reading the germline V gene gives CDR1 SGHDT and CDR2 YYEEEE. The sample is drawn from a study of CD8 T cells in ankylosing spondylitis (dated by TCRdb to 2015 to 2018). Concerning the study at large: The study profiled T cell receptor beta repertoires in healthy donors and ankylosing spondylitis patients to find disease-linked TCR variants. The whole study cohort included 108 healthy donors and some 27 ankylosing spondylitis patients. Samples of peripheral blood were taken, and for ankylosing spondylitis patients, synovial fluid was collected as well.

TCRdb shows the sequencer as Illumina HiSeq 2500. Quantitative 5'-RACE with molecular barcodes was the method used to prepare the TCR beta libraries. Under the source paper's analysis protocol: A new computational method based on a probabilistic model of VDJ rearrangement was used to identify disease-linked TCR variants. TCRdb reanalyzed the raw reads on its own, using fastp at Q25 for trimming and MiXCR for clone calling, and kept in-frame beta chains. Entries that share a CDR3 protein sequence are merged under the most common genes and DNA. Here the V and J calls rest on TCRdb's processing, not on the authors' analysis. This sample comprises roughly 40,000 distinct CDR3 sequences, about 10% of them detected only once. The ten most abundant clones make up around 1.5% of the sample. Overall study results and their limits: A CD8+ phenotype was shown by the disease-linked clones, which were found at relatively low frequencies in peripheral blood. Some motif variants had previously been reported in the synovial fluid and blood of reactive arthritis patients, which suggests shared mechanisms of disease initiation. Significant enrichment of the disease-linked clones was reported in matched synovial fluid samples from ankylosing spondylitis patients. Blood from ankylosing spondylitis patients appeared to be characterized by a TCR beta motif composed of eight or nine highly homologous amino acid variants.

The sequence joins TRBV5-6 to TRBJ1-4; TRBD1 is a possible D gene, resting on 5 matching bases. This sequence was found in a male donor with ankylosing spondylitis or in good health (not recorded which). Sequencing was performed on blood, either unsorted or a sorted T cell fraction (not recorded which). The CDR3 protein: CASSGKTAENEKLFF. DNA sequence: TGTGCCAGCAGCGGAAAGACAGCGGAGAATGAAAAACTGTTTTTT.